The rows below give T cell receptor beta chains drawn from one sample of a study of graft-versus-host responses after intestinal transplantation. These receptors have no known antigen. The protocol was immunoSEQ multiplex PCR, while the TCRdb copy is restricted to in-frame clones and leaves out a portion. The sample yields around 76,000 clones, around 96% seen once. The sequences come from unstimulated CD8+ T cells sorted from spleen or lymph node cells, collected before intestinal transplant. These TCRs come from a human donor who received an intestinal transplant. The CDR3 runs from the conserved cysteine through the conserved F or W. The D gene is left open where the match is weak. Where a row states a size, it is once, few, many or the class of an expanded clone; other rows omit it.

TRBV7-7	TRBD2	TRBJ2-1	.	TGTGCCAGCAGCCCCCTGACTAGCGGGTCTCACAATGAGCAGTTCTTC	CASSPLTSGSHNEQFF
TRBV27	.	TRBJ2-7	.	TGTGCCAGCAGAGGACATGAGTCCTACGAGCAGTACTTC	CASRGHESYEQYF
TRBV6-5	TRBD1	TRBJ1-1	.	TGTGCCAGCAGTCTTATACAGGGGACGAACACTGAAGCTTTCTTT	CASSLIQGTNTEAFF
TRBV13	.	TRBJ2-3	.	TGTGCCAGCAGCTTAGGGGGCGAGGGGGATACGCAGTATTTT	CASSLGGEGDTQYF
TRBV21-1	.	TRBJ2-4	once	TGTGCCAGCAGCAAAGCAGTAAGAGGGTTAGGAAACATTCAGTACTTC	CASSKAVRGLGNIQYF
TRBV5-1	TRBD2	TRBJ2-1	.	TGCGCCAGCAGCGGTACTAGCGGTGAGCAGTTCTTC	CASSGTSGEQFF
TRBV27	.	TRBJ2-5	.	TGTGCCAGCAGTTTAGGGGGCGCGGAGACCCAGTACTTC	CASSLGGAETQYF
TRBV6-5	.	TRBJ2-3	once	TGTGCCAGCAGTTATTACGCGGGCACAGATACGCAGTATTTT	CASSYYAGTDTQYF
TRBV11-2	TRBD2	TRBJ2-7	.	TGTGCCAGCATCCTGGGACTAGCTTCGGGGGAGCAGTACTTC	CASILGLASGEQYF
TRBV5-4	.	TRBJ2-5	once	TGTGCCAGCAGCTCCCCCTCAGAGACCCAGTACTTC	CASSSPSETQYF
TRBV29-1	.	TRBJ2-5	once	TGCAGCGGGGACATCGGAGAGACCCAGTACTTC	CSGDIGETQYF
TRBV6-5	TRBD2	TRBJ2-1	.	TGTGCCAGCACAAAAGCGGGAGGACACTACAATGAGCAGTTCTTC	CASTKAGGHYNEQFF
TRBV28	.	TRBJ2-7	.	TGTGCCAGCAGTTTTGCTACTTCAAACTACGAGCAGTACTTC	CASSFATSNYEQYF
TRBV9	.	TRBJ2-6	.	TGTGCCAGCAGCGTAGCGGGAAGCTCTGGGGCCAACGTCCTGACTTTC	CASSVAGSSGANVLTF
TRBV6-5	TRBD1	TRBJ2-5	.	TGTGCCAGCAGTTTCACAGGGACAGGGGAAGAGACCCAGTACTTC	CASSFTGTGEETQYF
TRBV5-1	TRBD1	TRBJ1-5	.	TGCGCCAGCAGCCTGAAAATCAGGGGGCTATATCAGCCCCAGCATTTT	CASSLKIRGLYQPQHF
TRBV27	.	TRBJ1-2	once	TGTGCCAGCAGATGGGCCCCGGGTAACTATGGCTACACCTTC	CASRWAPGNYGYTF
TRBV7-6	TRBD1	TRBJ1-6	.	TGTGCCAGCAGCCCCGACCGGGACAGTTCGTTCTCCTATAATTCACCCCTCCACTTT	CASSPDRDSSFSYNSPLHF
TRBV5-1	.	TRBJ2-5	.	TGCGCCAGCACCCAGGTGGGGGAGACCCAGTACTTC	CASTQVGETQYF
TRBV4-2	.	TRBJ2-3	.	TGTGCCAGCAGCCAAGATCTGGCGAGAGAACGCACAGATACGCAGTATTTT	CASSQDLARERTDTQYF
TRBV7-9	.	TRBJ1-1	few	TGTGCCAGCAGCTTGTCGAACACTGAAGCTTTCTTT	CASSLSNTEAFF
TRBV29-1	.	TRBJ1-2	.	TGCAGCGTTTTCCCGTCTTCCTATGGCTACACCTTC	CSVFPSSYGYTF
TRBV29-1	.	TRBJ2-6	.	TGCAGCGTTCAGGGTCGGTCTGGGGCCAACGTCCTGACTTTC	CSVQGRSGANVLTF
TRBV7-2	.	TRBJ2-5	.	TGTGCCAGCCAGGGGGTACTCCGGGGGTTAGGGGAGACCCAGTACTTC	CASQGVLRGLGETQYF
TRBV9	TRBD1	TRBJ2-7	once	TGTGCCAGCAGCGTAGGCGGACAGGCCTACGAGCAGTACTTC	CASSVGGQAYEQYF
TRBV9	TRBD1	TRBJ1-2	.	TGTGCCAGCAGCGACTACGAATGGGACAGGGGGTATGGCTACACCTTC	CASSDYEWDRGYGYTF
TRBV27	.	TRBJ2-2	.	TGTGCCAGCAGCCACCGTACTCGGGGGGCAGGGACCGGGGAGCTGTTTTTT	CASSHRTRGAGTGELFF
TRBV2	.	TRBJ2-7	.	TGTGCCAGCAGTGAAAAGATAGACAGGTACCCCTACGAGCAGTACTTC	CASSEKIDRYPYEQYF
TRBV27	.	TRBJ2-1	.	TGTGCCAGCAGTTTATCCGAGGGGCCACCTGGTTACAATGAGCAGTTCTTC	CASSLSEGPPGYNEQFF
TRBV4-2	.	TRBJ1-2	.	TGTGCCAGCAGCCAAGATGGGGGCGGATGGGAAAACCAGGTCATCTATGGCTACACCTTC	CASSQDGGGWENQVIYGYTF
TRBV7-3	TRBD2	TRBJ2-3	.	TGTGCCAGCAGCTTAAGCGGGGGGACAGATACGCAGTATTTT	CASSLSGGTDTQYF
TRBV19	.	TRBJ2-3	once	TGTGCCAGTAGTATTTTAGCCACAGATACGCAGTATTTT	CASSILATDTQYF
TRBV7-6	TRBD2	TRBJ2-1	.	TGTGCCAGCAGCTTTCCCGCGGGAACTAGCGGGAATGAGCAGTTCTTC	CASSFPAGTSGNEQFF
TRBV7-9	TRBD2	TRBJ2-7	.	TGTGCCAGCCGGGGGGGAGAGGAAGAGCAGTACTTC	CASRGGEEEQYF
TRBV9	.	TRBJ2-3	.	TGTGCCAGCAGCGCCTTCGGAGAAGCAGATACGCAGTATTTT	CASSAFGEADTQYF
TRBV28	TRBD1	TRBJ1-3	once	TGTGCCAGCAAAAGACAGGGGGGCGGAAACACCATATATTTT	CASKRQGGGNTIYF
TRBV27	.	TRBJ2-3	.	TGTGCCAGCAGTTCCCTCAGGGCAGTGGATACGCAGTATTTT	CASSSLRAVDTQYF